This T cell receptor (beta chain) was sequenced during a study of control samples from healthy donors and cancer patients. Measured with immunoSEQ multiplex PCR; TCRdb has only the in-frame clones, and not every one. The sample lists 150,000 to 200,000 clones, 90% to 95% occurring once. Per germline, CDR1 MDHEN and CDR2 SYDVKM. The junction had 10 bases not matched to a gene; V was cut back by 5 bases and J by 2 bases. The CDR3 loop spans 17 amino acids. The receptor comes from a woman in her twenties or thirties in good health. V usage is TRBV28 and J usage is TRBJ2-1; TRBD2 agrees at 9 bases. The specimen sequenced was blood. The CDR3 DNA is TGTGCCAGCAGTCCGAAACGACGGACTAGCGCCTACAATGAGCAGTTCTTC. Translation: CASSPKRRTSAYNEQFF.